These 23 T cell receptor beta chains were all obtained from the same sample, sequenced in a study of technical replicates of blood from a handful of donors. Sequenced by immunoSEQ multiplex PCR; TCRdb stores in-frame clones only, minus some. In the table there are 84,000 or so clones, about 93% of which are singletons. The sequencing input was T cells isolated from PBMCs. These receptors were obtained from a human donor in good health.

The gene calls are TRBV30 and TRBJ1-2; weak D call: TRBD1 (5 bases). V shed 4 bases and J shed 6 bases, with 12 bases lying between them. The germline V gene encodes CDR1 GTSNPN and CDR2 SVGIG (reference sequence). The CDR3 loop spans 12 amino acids. CDR3 loop: CAWNRIRDGYTF. CDR3 coding DNA: TGTGCCTGGAATCGGATCAGGGATGGCTACACCTTC.

The chain recombines TRBV4-2 with TRBJ2-7, with unresolved D. The germline V gene has CDR1 LGHNA and CDR2 YNFKEQ. V gave up 1 base and J gave up 2 bases, with 9 bases separating them. This CDR3 has 14 amino acids. The CDR3, as DNA: TGTGCCAGCAGCCAAGTTTTAGAAACCTACGAGCAGTACTTC. Its protein product is CASSQVLETYEQYF.

The chain recombines TRBV4-1 with TRBJ1-1; D remains ambiguous. Germline V gives CDR1 MGHRA, CDR2 YSYEKL. The ends were cut back, 0 bases at V and 6 bases at J, with 8 bases in the middle. This CDR3 region has 13 residues. CDR3 sequence reads: CASSQELNSEAFF. In nucleotides, the CDR3 is TGCGCCAGCAGCCAAGAACTTAATTCTGAAGCTTTCTTT.

The chain uses TRBV15 and TRBJ1-5, with a possible D match to TRBD1 (6 bases). Per germline, CDR1 LNHNV and CDR2 YYDKDF (reference sequence). Between the trimmed V and J ends, which lost 0 bases and 0 bases, there was a span of 15 bases. This CDR3 has 18 amino acids. The CDR3 spells CATSREPQGKYSNQPQHF. The CDR3 DNA is TGTGCCACCAGCAGAGAACCTCAGGGGAAATATAGCAATCAGCCCCAGCATTTT.

V gene TRBV6-6 combines with J gene TRBJ2-7; D is possibly TRBD2 (5 bases). Germline V gives CDR1 MNHNY, CDR2 SVGAGI (reference sequence). Trimming left V 5 bases short and J 3 bases short, with 14 bases between. The CDR3 covers 14 residues. CDR3 DNA sequence: TGTGCCAGCAGTGACGGACTCACTAGCTACGAGCAGTACTTC. Protein product: CASSDGLTSYEQYF.

This chain connects TRBV6-1 to TRBJ2-3, with D tentatively TRBD1 (5 bases). The germline V gene has CDR1 MNHNS and CDR2 SASEGT. The CDR3 runs to 15 residues. V lost 0 bases and J lost 4, with 11 bases in between. CDR3 nucleotides: TGTGCCAGCAGTGAAGCTGCAGGGATCGCAGATACGCAGTATTTT. It codes for CASSEAAGIADTQYF.

The chain uses TRBV15 and TRBJ2-2, with D maybe TRBD2 (6 bases). The V end was cut by 0 bases, the J end by 6 bases, with 29 bases between. CDR3 size: 21 residues. Germline loops: CDR1 LNHNV, CDR2 YYDKDF (reference sequence). The CDR3 nucleotides read TGTGCCACCAGCAGAGATAAGCTACTCGAAAGGACGCCCGCGGGGTCCGGGGAGCTGTTTTTT. Its protein is CATSRDKLLERTPAGSGELFF.

The genes are TRBV7-9 and TRBJ2-1; TRBD2 is a possible D gene (6 bases). Germline-derived CDR1 and CDR2 are SEHNR and FQNEAQ (reference sequence). The ends were cut back, 4 bases at V and 9 bases at J, with 16 bases in the middle. This CDR3 comprises 14 residues. CDR3 bases: TGTGCCAGCAGCTACTCCGGGACTCATGGTGAGCAGTTCTTC. Translating it yields CASSYSGTHGEQFF.

The V call is TRBV6-6, the J call TRBJ2-1; no reliable D call. The V and J ends lost 2 bases and 3 bases respectively, with 5 bases between them. CDR3 length: 13 residues. Per the germline V gene, CDR1 is MNHNY and CDR2 is SVGAGI (reference sequence). DNA of the CDR3: TGTGCCAGCAGTTACACAGACTACAATGAGCAGTTCTTC. Encoded protein: CASSYTDYNEQFF.

This clone was counted a few times. V is TRBV30 and J is TRBJ1-4; maybe TRBD1 (5 bases). Germline V gives CDR1 GTSNPN, CDR2 SVGIG (reference sequence). There are 13 residues in the CDR3. Trimming shortened V by 3 bases and J by 5 bases, and 10 bases separated the two germline ends. The CDR3 reads CAWRVKGNEKLFF. The CDR3 coding sequence is TGTGCCTGGAGGGTGAAGGGGAATGAAAAACTGTTTTTT.

The rearrangement links TRBV6-1 to TRBJ2-5; D uncertain. The germline CDR1 and CDR2 sequences are MNHNS and SASEGT. Trimming cost V 2 bases and J 3 bases, with 7 bases left between them. CDR3 length: 13 residues. CDR3 amino acids: CASSEMRKETQYF. CDR3 coding DNA: TGTGCCAGCAGTGAAATGAGGAAAGAGACCCAGTACTTC.

A single count supports this clone. As DNA, the CDR3 is TGTGCCAGCAGCTTCTCCGGGACACTGAACTACGAGCAGTACTTC. Amino acids: CASSFSGTLNYEQYF. The V gene is TRBV11-2, the J gene TRBJ2-7, with a weak D call TRBD1 (6 bases). CDR3 size: 15 residues. The germline CDR1 and CDR2 sequences are SGHAT and FQNNGV. Deletions cut 3 bases from V and 3 bases from J, with 15 bases between.

The chain employs TRBV19 and TRBJ2-3; TRBD2 aligns across 9 bases. With V trimmed by 1 base and J by 6 bases, 14 bases remained unmatched. Germline assignment: CDR1 LNHDA and CDR2 SQIVND (reference sequence). The CDR3 is made up of 18 amino acids. The CDR3 is CASSIGGGGGGALDTQYF. The CDR3 DNA sequence: TGTGCCAGTAGTATAGGGGGAGGCGGCGGGGGGGCCTTGGATACGCAGTATTTT.

This chain uses TRBV14 with TRBJ1-3, with D unclear. Germline-derived CDR1 and CDR2 are SGHDN and FVKESK. Trimming pared 1 base from V and 0 bases from J, leaving 13 bases between. The CDR3 contains 17 residues. CDR3 nucleotides: TGTGCCAGCAGCCAAGGGGCAGGCTACAGCTCTGGAAACACCATATATTTT. This translates into CASSQGAGYSSGNTIYF.

V usage is TRBV25-1 and J usage is TRBJ2-1, with 13 bases lining up with TRBD2. Germline V lookup: CDR1 MGHDK, CDR2 SYGVNS. The CDR3 loop spans 14 amino acids. V was pared by 4 bases and J by 9 bases, with 3 bases of the junction left unmatched. The CDR3 DNA sequence: TGTGCCAGCAGTGGACTAGCGGGAGGAGGTGAGCAGTTCTTC. Amino acids: CASSGLAGGGEQFF. The full variable domain, with the rest looked up from reference TRBV25-1 and TRBJ2-1, is EADIYQTPRYLVIGTGKKITLECSQTMGHDKMYWYQQDPGMELHLIHYSYGVNSTEKGDLSSESTVSRIRTEHFPLTLESARPSHTSQYLCASSGLAGGGEQFFGPGTRLTVL.

This clone turned up a few times. The rearrangement links TRBV6-4 to TRBJ2-3; a possible D gene is TRBD2 (6 bases). The ends were cut back, 6 bases at V and 0 bases at J, with 10 bases in the middle. CDR1 and CDR2 (germline): MRHNA, SNTAGT. There are 14 residues in the CDR3. The CDR3 protein is CASSGSESTDTQYF. CDR3 DNA sequence: TGTGCCAGCAGCGGGAGCGAGAGCACAGATACGCAGTATTTT.

V and J are TRBV7-2 and TRBJ2-2, with D possibly TRBD1 on 5 matching bases. V dropped 1 base and J dropped 6 bases, with 15 bases sitting between them. This CDR3 contains 16 residues. Germline-derived CDR1 and CDR2 are SGHTA and FQGNSA. CDR3 DNA sequence: TGTGCCAGCAGCTTAGAACCGCAGGGTCGCGCCGGGGAGCTGTTTTTT. Protein sequence: CASSLEPQGRAGELFF.

The chain joins TRBV5-1 to TRBJ2-7; D perhaps matches TRBD2 (6 bases). This CDR3 is 12 amino acids long. The germline CDR1 and CDR2 sequences are SGHRS and YFSETQ. V was cut by 6 bases and J by 5 bases, with 12 bases left in between. The CDR3 DNA sequence: TGCGCCAGCACCGGGAGTCTCGACGAGCAGTACTTC. Translation: CASTGSLDEQYF.

This chain joins TRBV5-5 and TRBJ2-7, with D possibly matching TRBD2 (7 bases). Germline CDR1 SGHKS, CDR2 YYEKEE (reference sequence). CDR3 size: 16 residues. Trimming cost V 1 base and J 6 bases, with 20 bases left between them. The CDR3 bases are TGTGCCAGCAGCTTGCCCCCTTCTGGGGGGGCTGGCGAGCAGTACTTC. Its protein is CASSLPPSGGAGEQYF.

The V call is TRBV6-1, the J call TRBJ1-3; a possible D gene is TRBD1 (5 bases). The germline V gene encodes CDR1 MNHNS and CDR2 SASEGT. V lost 6 bases and J lost 4, with 16 bases in between. The CDR3 contains 15 residues. The CDR3 sequence is CASSRGPAGGNTIYF. CDR3 nucleotide sequence: TGTGCCAGCAGCCGGGGCCCGGCGGGAGGAAACACCATATATTTT.

The chain carries TRBV19 and TRBJ1-3; D is ambiguous. Germline lookup yields CDR1 LNHDA and CDR2 SQIVND (reference sequence). V was clipped by 7 bases and J by 0 bases, with 13 bases between them. The CDR3 length is 15 residues. The CDR3 spells CASKAEGRSGNTIYF. CDR3 in DNA: TGTGCCAGTAAAGCGGAAGGGCGCTCTGGAAACACCATATATTTT.

The chain joins TRBV5-1 to TRBJ1-4, with no clear D. Trimming left V 4 bases short and J 0 bases short, with 10 bases between. Germline CDR1 reads SGHRS; CDR2 reads YFSETQ. This CDR3 region has 15 residues. CDR3: CASSPNVPTNEKLFF. The CDR3 DNA follows: TGCGCCAGCAGCCCCAATGTCCCAACTAATGAAAAACTGTTTTTT.

This chain links TRBV6-5 with TRBJ1-4, with 9 positions matching TRBD1. The CDR3 loop spans 15 amino acids. CDR1 and CDR2 from the germline V gene are MNHEY and SVGAGI. Trimming took 5 bases from V and 5 from J; bases not matched to a gene: 6. The CDR3 DNA reads as TGTGCCAGCAGTACGGACAGGGGCCGAAATGAAAAACTGTTTTTT. Protein: CASSTDRGRNEKLFF.